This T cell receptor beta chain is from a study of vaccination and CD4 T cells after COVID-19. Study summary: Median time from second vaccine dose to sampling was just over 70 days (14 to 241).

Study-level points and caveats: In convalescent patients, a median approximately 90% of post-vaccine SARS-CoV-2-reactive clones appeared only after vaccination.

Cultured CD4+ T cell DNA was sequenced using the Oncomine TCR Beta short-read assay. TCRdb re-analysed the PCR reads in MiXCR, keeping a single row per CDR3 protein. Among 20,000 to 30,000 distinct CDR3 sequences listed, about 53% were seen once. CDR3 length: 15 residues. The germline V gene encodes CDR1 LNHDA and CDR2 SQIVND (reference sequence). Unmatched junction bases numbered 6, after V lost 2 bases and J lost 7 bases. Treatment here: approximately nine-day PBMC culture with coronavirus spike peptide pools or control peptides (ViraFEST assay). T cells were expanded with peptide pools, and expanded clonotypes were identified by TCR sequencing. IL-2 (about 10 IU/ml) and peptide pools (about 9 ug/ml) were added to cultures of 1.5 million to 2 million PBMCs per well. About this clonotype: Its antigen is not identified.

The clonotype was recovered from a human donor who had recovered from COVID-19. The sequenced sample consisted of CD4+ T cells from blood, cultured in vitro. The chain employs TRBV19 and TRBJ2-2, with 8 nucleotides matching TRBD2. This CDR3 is CASSIRGGLGGELFF. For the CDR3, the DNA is TGTGCCAGTAGTATACGCGGGGGGCTCGGCGGGGAGCTGTTTTTT.